This T cell receptor beta chain stems from a study of cytomegalovirus exposure and HLA in healthy donors. Notes on the study in general: Reports credit the classifier with highly specific, highly sensitive diagnosis of cytomegalovirus status.

The protocol was immunoSEQ multiplex PCR, while the TCRdb copy is restricted to in-frame clones and leaves out a portion. The data hold over 250,000 clones, with about 90% observed a single time. Note on this clone: What it binds is not known.

Sequencing was performed on PBMCs. This TCR came from a woman younger than 45 in good health and CMV-seropositive.

CDR3 nucleotide sequence: TGTGCCAGCAGTGGACCACGACCCCGGGACAGGGTTTTCTCCTACGAGCAGTACTTC. Its translation is CASSGPRPRDRVFSYEQYF. This chain uses TRBV2 with TRBJ2-7; 9 bases align to TRBD1. This CDR3 is built from 19 residues. CDR1 SNHLY and CDR2 FYNNEI come from the germline V gene. V was clipped by 4 bases and J by 0 bases; unmatched bases: 16. Variable domain in full (rest from reference TRBV2 and TRBJ2-7): EPEVTQTPSHQVTQMGQEVILRCVPISNHLYFYWYRQILGQKVEFLVSFYNNEISEKSEIFDDQFSVERPDGSNFTLKIRSTKLEDSAMYFCASSGPRPRDRVFSYEQYFGPGTRLTVT.